This entry lists 8 T cell receptor beta chains sequenced from one sample in a study of blood T cell repertoires in COVID-19. TCRdb's copy holds only in-frame clones and misses some; the assay was immunoSEQ multiplex PCR. The sample includes 150,000 to 200,000 clones, about 89% of them seen just once. The specimen was peripheral blood. Source of these receptors: a man aged 65-85 years with acute or convalescent COVID-19.

The chain recombines TRBV7-3 with TRBJ2-3; no definite D call. Deletions cut 2 bases from V and 0 bases from J, with 9 bases between. CDR3 length equals 15 residues. Germline CDR1 and CDR2: SGHTA and FQGTGA. CDR3 sequence (DNA): TGTGCCAGCAGCTTATTGGGCCTTAGCACAGATACGCAGTATTTT. This encodes CASSLLGLSTDTQYF.

The rearrangement uses TRBV19 and TRBJ1-1; 7 bases are shared with TRBD1. From germline, CDR1 is LNHDA and CDR2 SQIVND (reference sequence). This CDR3 contains 15 residues. V was pared by 5 bases and J by 4 bases, with 10 bases of the junction left unmatched. This CDR3 is CASSPYSSGGTEAFF. The CDR3 DNA is TGTGCCAGTAGTCCCTACTCCTCAGGGGGCACTGAAGCTTTCTTT. Full variable domain (remainder filled in from reference TRBV19 and TRBJ1-1): DGGITQSPKYLFRKEGQNVTLSCEQNLNHDAMYWYRQDPGQGLRLIYYSQIVNDFQKGDIAEGYSVSREKKESFPLTVTSAQKNPTAFYLCASSPYSSGGTEAFFGQGTRLTVV.

The chain employs TRBV7-9 and TRBJ2-5; 7 bases are shared with TRBD2. V dropped 1 base and J dropped 3; count of bases not matched to a gene: 2. CDR1 and CDR2 (germline): SEHNR, FQNEAQ (reference sequence). This CDR3 region has 14 residues. CDR3 in amino acids: CASSLVGGEETQYF. The CDR3 coding sequence is TGTGCCAGCAGCTTAGTTGGGGGGGAAGAGACCCAGTACTTC.

This chain connects TRBV24-1 to TRBJ2-7; tentatively, D is TRBD1 (6 bases). Germline loops: CDR1 KGHDR, CDR2 SFDVKD. V lost 2 bases and J 2 bases, leaving 9 bases between the germline ends. CDR3 length: 14 amino acids. The CDR3 sequence is CATSDYRAPYEQYF. For the CDR3, the DNA is TGTGCCACCAGTGATTACAGGGCACCCTACGAGCAGTACTTC.

The chain employs TRBV9 and TRBJ2-7; 13 nucleotides agree with TRBD2. The J segment lost 2 bases and the V segment lost 3 bases, leaving 2 bases of the junction unmatched. The CDR3 consists of 15 residues. Germline V gene data show CDR1 as SGDLS and CDR2 as YYNGEE. Here the CDR3 reads CASSGGLAGPYEQYF. CDR3 nucleotides: TGTGCCAGCAGCGGGGGACTAGCGGGGCCCTACGAGCAGTACTTC.

The J gene is TRBJ2-1, the V gene TRBV7-3, with a possible D match to TRBD2 (6 bases). The CDR3 is 16 amino acids. V gave up 2 bases and J gave up 0 bases, with 11 bases separating them. Germline V CDR1 and CDR2: SGHTA, FQGTGA. CDR3 DNA sequence: TGTGCCAGCAGCTTAGCGGGGTTTAGCTCCTACAATGAGCAGTTCTTC. As protein: CASSLAGFSSYNEQFF.

This chain connects TRBV30 to TRBJ2-3; no firm D call. The CDR3 covers 11 residues. Germline CDR1 reads GTSNPN; CDR2 reads SVGIG (reference sequence). The germline V and J ends were trimmed by 7 bases and 2 bases, with 7 bases remaining between them. The CDR3 loop reads CALSNTDTQYF. The CDR3, as DNA: TGTGCCTTGTCCAACACAGATACGCAGTATTTT.

This clone showed up just a few times. The gene calls are TRBV2 and TRBJ2-7; 9 positions match TRBD2. CDR3 length: 15 residues. Germline assignment: CDR1 SNHLY and CDR2 FYNNEI. V gave up 7 bases and J gave up 2 bases; unmatched junction bases: 9. The CDR3 nucleotides are TGTGCCAGCACCGGCCCGGGACTAGCCGCCTACGAGCAGTACTTC. Protein: CASTGPGLAAYEQYF. The variable domain in full, completed from reference TRBV2 and TRBJ2-7, reads EPEVTQTPSHQVTQMGQEVILRCVPISNHLYFYWYRQILGQKVEFLVSFYNNEISEKSEIFDDQFSVERPDGSNFTLKIRSTKLEDSAMYFCASTGPGLAAYEQYFGPGTRLTVT.